Presented here are 8 T cell receptor beta chains from one specimen sequenced in a study of cytomegalovirus exposure and HLA in healthy donors. Primers: 60 Vbeta forward and 13 Jbeta reverse. Profiling relied on immunoSEQ multiplex PCR, and the TCRdb table lists in-frame clones only, not all of them. The sample has over 100,000 clones, around three quarters seen once. The sample was PBMCs. The receptor source for this set is a woman aged 25 to 45 in good health and CMV-seropositive.

The chain has TRBV7-2 and TRBJ2-5; D gene unclear. CDR3 length: 14 amino acids. Trimming took 1 base from V and 2 from J, leaving 8 bases between them. Germline V lookup: CDR1 SGHTA, CDR2 FQGNSA. In nucleotides, the CDR3 is TGTGCCAGCAGCTTAGAACTCAGGCAAGAGACCCAGTACTTC. It encodes CASSLELRQETQYF.

The chain joins TRBV7-8 to TRBJ2-1; TRBD2 matches at 8 bases. The V and J ends lost 5 bases and 3 bases, in that order; junction bases with no gene match: 12. The CDR3 extends over 17 amino acids. CDR1 is SGHVS, CDR2 FQNEAQ, per germline. CDR3 DNA: TGTGCCAGCAGCCTCGTTTGGGGGAGCGGGGGCTACAATGAGCAGTTCTTC. It yields the protein CASSLVWGSGGYNEQFF.

The chain combines TRBV6-4 with TRBJ2-2; no clear D gene. The V and J ends lost 8 bases and 6 bases respectively, with 22 bases between them. This CDR3 has 16 amino acids. Germline V CDR1 and CDR2: MRHNA, SNTAGT. The CDR3 DNA sequence: TGTGCCAGCCGTCCTGATTCGAGCTCTCCCGCCGGGGAGCTGTTTTTT. Protein product: CASRPDSSSPAGELFF.

Here the CDR3 reads CASSRGTNEKLFF. The CDR3 DNA reads TGTGCCAGCAGCCGGGGCACTAATGAAAAACTGTTTTTT. V and J are TRBV14 and TRBJ1-4, with D maybe TRBD1 (5 bases). This CDR3 comprises 13 residues. Per the germline V gene, CDR1 is SGHDN and CDR2 is FVKESK. V lost 4 bases and J lost 2, with 5 bases in between.

The V gene is TRBV7-6, the J gene TRBJ2-1; D not certain. The V and J ends lost 7 bases and 7 bases respectively, with 20 bases between them. Looked up from germline, CDR1 is SGHVS and CDR2 is FNYEAQ. The CDR3 loop spans 15 amino acids. The CDR3 coding sequence is TGTGCCAGCACCGTACGGCAGGAATTCCCAAATGAGCAGTTCTTC. It encodes CASTVRQEFPNEQFF.

The rearrangement links TRBV30 to TRBJ1-6; D is ambiguous. Deletions cut 2 bases from V and 7 bases from J, with 15 bases between. This CDR3 comprises 15 residues. The germline CDR1 and CDR2 sequences are GTSNPN and SVGIG (reference sequence). CDR3 protein: CAWSPPRVGNSPLHF. The CDR3 DNA reads TGTGCCTGGAGTCCCCCGCGGGTTGGGAATTCACCCCTCCACTTT. Supplemented by reference TRBV30 and TRBJ1-6, the full variable domain reads SQTIHQWPATLVQPVGSPLSLECTVEGTSNPNLYWYRQAAGRGLQLLFYSVGIGQISSEVPQNLSASRPQDRQFILSSKKLLLSDSGFYLCAWSPPRVGNSPLHFGNGTRLTVT.

This chain joins TRBV6-5 and TRBJ1-4; D uncertain. The CDR3 consists of 14 residues. The germline gives CDR1 MNHEY, CDR2 SVGAGI. The V gene lost 5 bases and the J gene lost 3 bases, with 10 bases spanning the gap. CDR3 nucleotide sequence: TGTGCCAGCAGTGTAGAGAGGTCTAATGAAAAACTGTTTTTT. This gives the protein CASSVERSNEKLFF.

The chain is built from TRBV21-1 and TRBJ1-3. TRBV21-1 is given as a pseudogene. The CDR3 has 15 residues. CDR3 DNA: TGTGCCAGCAATGGAGGGACCAGCTCTGGAAACACCATATATTTT. Protein product: CASNGGTSSGNTIYF.